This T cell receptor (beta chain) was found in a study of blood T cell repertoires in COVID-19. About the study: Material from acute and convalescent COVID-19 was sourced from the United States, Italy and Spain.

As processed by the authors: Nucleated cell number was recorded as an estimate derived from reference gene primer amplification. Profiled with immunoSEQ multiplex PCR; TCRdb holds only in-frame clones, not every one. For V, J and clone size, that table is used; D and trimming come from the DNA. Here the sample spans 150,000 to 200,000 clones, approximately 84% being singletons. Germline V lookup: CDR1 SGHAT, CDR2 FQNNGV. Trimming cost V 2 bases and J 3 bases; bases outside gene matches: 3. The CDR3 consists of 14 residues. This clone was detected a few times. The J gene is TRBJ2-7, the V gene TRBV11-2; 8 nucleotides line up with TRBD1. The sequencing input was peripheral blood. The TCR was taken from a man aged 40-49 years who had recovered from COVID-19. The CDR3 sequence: CASSLLQGDYEQYF. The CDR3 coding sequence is TGTGCCAGCAGCTTACTACAGGGGGACTACGAGCAGTACTTC. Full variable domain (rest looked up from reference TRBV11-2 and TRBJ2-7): EAGVAQSPRYKIIEKRQSVAFWCNPISGHATLYWYQQILGQGPKLLIQFQNNGVVDDSQLPKDRFSAERLKGVDSTLKIQPAKLEDSAVYLCASSLLQGDYEQYFGPGTRLTVT.